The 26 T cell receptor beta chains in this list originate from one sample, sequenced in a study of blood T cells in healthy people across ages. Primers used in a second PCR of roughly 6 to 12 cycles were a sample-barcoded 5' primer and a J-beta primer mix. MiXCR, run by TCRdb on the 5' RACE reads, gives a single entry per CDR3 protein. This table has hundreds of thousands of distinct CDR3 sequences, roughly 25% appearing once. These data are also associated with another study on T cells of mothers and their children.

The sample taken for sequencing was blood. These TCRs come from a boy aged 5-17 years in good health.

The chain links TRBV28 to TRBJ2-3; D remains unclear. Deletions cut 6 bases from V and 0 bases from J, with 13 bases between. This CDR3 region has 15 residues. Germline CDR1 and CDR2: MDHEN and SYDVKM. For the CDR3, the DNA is TGTGCCAGCAGCCGCGACAACCTTAGCACAGATACGCAGTATTTT. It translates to CASSRDNLSTDTQYF.

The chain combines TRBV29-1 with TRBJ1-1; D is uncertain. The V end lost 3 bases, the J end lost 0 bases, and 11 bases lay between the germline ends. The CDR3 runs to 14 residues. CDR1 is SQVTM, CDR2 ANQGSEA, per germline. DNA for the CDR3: TGCAGCGTTGAGGTTCCACCTTTGAACACTGAAGCTTTCTTT. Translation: CSVEVPPLNTEAFF.

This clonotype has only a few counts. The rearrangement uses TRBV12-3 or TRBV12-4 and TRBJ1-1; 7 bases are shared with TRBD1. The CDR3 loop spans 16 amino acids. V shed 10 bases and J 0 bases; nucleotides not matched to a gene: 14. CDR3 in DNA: TGTGCCACGTTACCTGGAGGGGGCCCGATGAACACTGAAGCTTTCTTT. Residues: CATLPGGGPMNTEAFF.

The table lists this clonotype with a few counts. This CDR3 reads CASSFLAGGTAEQYF. CDR3 sequence (DNA): TGTGCCAGCAGCTTTCTAGCGGGAGGGACCGCCGAGCAGTACTTC. The J gene is TRBJ2-1, the V gene TRBV11-2, with 12 positions matching TRBD2. The DNA end favors TRBJ2-7, so the J call may be wrong. The germline V gene encodes CDR1 SGHAT and CDR2 FQNNGV. The CDR3 is made up of 15 amino acids.

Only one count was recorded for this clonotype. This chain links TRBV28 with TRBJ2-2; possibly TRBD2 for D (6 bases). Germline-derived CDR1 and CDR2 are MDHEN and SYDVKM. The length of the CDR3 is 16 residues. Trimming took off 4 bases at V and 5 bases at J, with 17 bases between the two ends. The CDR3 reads CASSSLPGDETGELFF. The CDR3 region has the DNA TGTGCCAGCAGTTCCCTTCCGGGAGATGAAACCGGGGAGCTGTTTTTT.

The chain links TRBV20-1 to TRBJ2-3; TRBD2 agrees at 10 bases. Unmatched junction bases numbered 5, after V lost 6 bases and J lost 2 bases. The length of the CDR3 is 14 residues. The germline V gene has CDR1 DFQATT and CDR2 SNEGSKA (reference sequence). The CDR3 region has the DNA TGCAGTGCACCACTAGCGGGGAACACAGATACGCAGTATTTT. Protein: CSAPLAGNTDTQYF.

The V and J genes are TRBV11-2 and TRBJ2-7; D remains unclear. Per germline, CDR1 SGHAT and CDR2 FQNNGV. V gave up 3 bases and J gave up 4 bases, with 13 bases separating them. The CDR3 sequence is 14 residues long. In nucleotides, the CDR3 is TGTGCCAGCAGCTTTTCAGGAAACTGGTACGAGCAGTACTTC. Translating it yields CASSFSGNWYEQYF.

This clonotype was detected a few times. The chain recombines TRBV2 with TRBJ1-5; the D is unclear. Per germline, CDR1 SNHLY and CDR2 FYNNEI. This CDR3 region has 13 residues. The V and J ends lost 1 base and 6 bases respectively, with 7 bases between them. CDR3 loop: CASSEDHPQPQHF. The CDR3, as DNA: TGTGCCAGCAGTGAAGACCACCCTCAGCCCCAGCATTTT.

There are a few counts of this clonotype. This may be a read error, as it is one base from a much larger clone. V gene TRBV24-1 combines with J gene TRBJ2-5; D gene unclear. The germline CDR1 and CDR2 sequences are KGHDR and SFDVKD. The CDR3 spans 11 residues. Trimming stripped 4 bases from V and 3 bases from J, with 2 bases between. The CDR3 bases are TGTGCCACCAGTGAAGAAGAGACCCAGTACTTC. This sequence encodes CATSEEETQYF.

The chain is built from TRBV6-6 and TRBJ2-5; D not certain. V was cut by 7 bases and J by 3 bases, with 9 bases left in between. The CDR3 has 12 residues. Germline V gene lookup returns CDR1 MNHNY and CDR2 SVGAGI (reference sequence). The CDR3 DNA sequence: TGTGCCAGCATTGGCTCCAAAGAGACCCAGTACTTC. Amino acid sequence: CASIGSKETQYF.

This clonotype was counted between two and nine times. The CDR3 DNA is TGTGCCAGCAACTTAGGGGGGGGGGTTCGAGGAGAGACCCAGTACTTC. It encodes CASNLGGGVRGETQYF. The chain carries TRBV5-5 and TRBJ2-5, with D perhaps TRBD2 (7 bases). V shed 6 bases and J shed 4 bases, with 22 bases lying between them. Per the germline V gene, CDR1 is SGHKS and CDR2 is YYEKEE (reference sequence). The CDR3 loop spans 16 amino acids.

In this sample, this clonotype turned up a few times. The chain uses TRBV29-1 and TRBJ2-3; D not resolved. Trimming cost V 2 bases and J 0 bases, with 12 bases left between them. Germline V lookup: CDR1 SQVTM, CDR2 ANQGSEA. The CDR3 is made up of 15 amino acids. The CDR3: CSVENTTLSTDTQYF. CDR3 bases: TGCAGCGTTGAAAATACGACTCTGAGCACAGATACGCAGTATTTT.

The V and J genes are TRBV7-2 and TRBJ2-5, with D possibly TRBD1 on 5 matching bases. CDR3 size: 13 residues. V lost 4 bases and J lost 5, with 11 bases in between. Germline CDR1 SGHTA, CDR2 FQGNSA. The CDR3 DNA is TGTGCCAGCAGCTCCCAATCAGGGGAGACCCAGTACTTC. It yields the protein CASSSQSGETQYF. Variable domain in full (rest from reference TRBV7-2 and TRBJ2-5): GAGVSQSPSNKVTEKGKDVELRCDPISGHTALYWYRQSLGQGLEFLIYFQGNSAPDKSGLPSDRFSAERTGGSVSTLTIQRTQQEDSAVYLCASSSQSGETQYFGPGTRLLVL.

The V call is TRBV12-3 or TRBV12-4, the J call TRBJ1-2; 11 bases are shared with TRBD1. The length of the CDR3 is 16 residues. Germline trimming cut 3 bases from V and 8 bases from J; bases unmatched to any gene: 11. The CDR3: CASSFDPTGQGGGYTF. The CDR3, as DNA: TGTGCCAGCAGTTTCGACCCGACGGGACAGGGGGGAGGCTACACCTTC.

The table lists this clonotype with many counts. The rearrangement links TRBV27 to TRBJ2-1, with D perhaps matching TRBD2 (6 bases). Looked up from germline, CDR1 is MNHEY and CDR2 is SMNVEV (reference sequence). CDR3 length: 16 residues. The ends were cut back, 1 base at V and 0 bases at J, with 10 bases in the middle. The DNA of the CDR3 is TGTGCCAGCAGTTTATGGGGGGAGAGCTCCTACAATGAGCAGTTCTTC. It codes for CASSLWGESSYNEQFF.

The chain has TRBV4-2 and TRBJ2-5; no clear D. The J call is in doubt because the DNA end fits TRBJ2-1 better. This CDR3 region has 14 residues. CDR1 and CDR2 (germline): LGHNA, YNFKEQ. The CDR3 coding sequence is TGTGCCAGCAGCCAAGGGGTGTTCTACAATGAGCAGTTCTTC. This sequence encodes CASSQGVFYNEQFF.

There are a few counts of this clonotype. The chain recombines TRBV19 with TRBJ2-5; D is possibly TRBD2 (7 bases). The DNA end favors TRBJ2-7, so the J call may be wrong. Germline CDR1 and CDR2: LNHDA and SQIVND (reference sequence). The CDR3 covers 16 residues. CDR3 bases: TGTGCCAGTAGTATTCCCTACGGGGGGCCTACCTACGAGCAGTACTTC. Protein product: CASSIPYGGPTYEQYF.

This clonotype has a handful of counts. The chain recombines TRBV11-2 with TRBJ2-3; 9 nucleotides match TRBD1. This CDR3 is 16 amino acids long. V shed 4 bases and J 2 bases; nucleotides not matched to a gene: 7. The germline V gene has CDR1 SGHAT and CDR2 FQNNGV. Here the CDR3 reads CASSSGQGLVTDTQYF. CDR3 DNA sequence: TGTGCCAGCAGCTCCGGACAGGGGCTTGTCACAGATACGCAGTATTTT. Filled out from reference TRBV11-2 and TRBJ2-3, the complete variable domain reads EAGVAQSPRYKIIEKRQSVAFWCNPISGHATLYWYQQILGQGPKLLIQFQNNGVVDDSQLPKDRFSAERLKGVDSTLKIQPAKLEDSAVYLCASSSGQGLVTDTQYFGPGTRLTVL.

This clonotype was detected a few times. The CDR3, as DNA: TGTGCCAGCATCTACCGAGAGGGAGCTAACTATGGCTACACCTTC. It translates to CASIYREGANYGYTF. The chain has TRBV2 and TRBJ1-2; D ambiguous. The V gene lost 7 bases and the J gene lost 0 bases, with 15 bases spanning the gap. The CDR3 length is 15 residues. Germline loops: CDR1 SNHLY, CDR2 FYNNEI.

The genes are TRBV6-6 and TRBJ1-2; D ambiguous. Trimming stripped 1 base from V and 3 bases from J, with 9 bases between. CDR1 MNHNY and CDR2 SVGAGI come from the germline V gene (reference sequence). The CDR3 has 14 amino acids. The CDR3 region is CASSYLRPDYGYTF. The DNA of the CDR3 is TGTGCCAGCAGTTACTTACGGCCCGACTATGGCTACACCTTC.

CDR3 protein: CASSVGGSGSGYNEQFF. CDR3 sequence (DNA): TGTGCCAGCAGCGTAGGAGGTAGCGGGAGTGGGTACAATGAGCAGTTCTTC. The V and J genes are TRBV9 and TRBJ2-1; 9 bases fit TRBD2. V lost 0 bases to trimming and J lost 4 bases; unmatched junction nucleotides: 8. This CDR3 has 17 amino acids. Germline V gene lookup returns CDR1 SGDLS and CDR2 YYNGEE.

The CDR3 DNA reads TGTGCCAGCAGTAGTCAAAGGGTTGGGGGCAATGAGCAGTTCTTC. As protein: CASSSQRVGGNEQFF. This chain joins TRBV6-6 and TRBJ2-5; either TRBD1 or TRBD2 may supply D (5 bases each). The J call could be wrong; TRBJ2-1 is a better fit for the DNA end. The CDR3 loop spans 15 amino acids. Germline V gives CDR1 MNHNY, CDR2 SVGAGI (reference sequence).

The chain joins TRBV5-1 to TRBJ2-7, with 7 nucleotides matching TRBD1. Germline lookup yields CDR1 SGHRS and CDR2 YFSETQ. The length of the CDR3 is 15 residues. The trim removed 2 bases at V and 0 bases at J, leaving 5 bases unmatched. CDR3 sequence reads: CASSLRDSYSYEQYF. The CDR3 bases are TGCGCCAGCAGCTTACGGGACAGCTACTCCTACGAGCAGTACTTC.

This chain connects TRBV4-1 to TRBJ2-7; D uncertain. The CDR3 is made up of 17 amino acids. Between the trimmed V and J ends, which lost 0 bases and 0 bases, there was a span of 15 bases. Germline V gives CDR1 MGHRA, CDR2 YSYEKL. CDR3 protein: CASSQEPTTSASYEQYF. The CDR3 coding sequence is TGCGCCAGCAGCCAAGAACCCACTACCTCAGCCTCCTACGAGCAGTACTTC.

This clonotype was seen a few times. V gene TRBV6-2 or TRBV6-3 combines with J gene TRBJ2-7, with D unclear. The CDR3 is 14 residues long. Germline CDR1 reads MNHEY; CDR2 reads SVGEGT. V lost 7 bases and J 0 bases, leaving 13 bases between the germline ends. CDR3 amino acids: CASTLLRSSYEQYF. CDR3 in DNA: TGTGCCAGCACTTTGCTAAGGAGCTCCTACGAGCAGTACTTC.

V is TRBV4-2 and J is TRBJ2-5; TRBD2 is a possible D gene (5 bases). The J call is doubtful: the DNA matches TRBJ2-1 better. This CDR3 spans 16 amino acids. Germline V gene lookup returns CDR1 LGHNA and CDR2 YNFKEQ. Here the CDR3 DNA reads TGTGCCAGCAGCCAAGAGGAAGCGGCCAATCGGAATGAGCAGTTCTTC. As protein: CASSQEEAANRNEQFF.